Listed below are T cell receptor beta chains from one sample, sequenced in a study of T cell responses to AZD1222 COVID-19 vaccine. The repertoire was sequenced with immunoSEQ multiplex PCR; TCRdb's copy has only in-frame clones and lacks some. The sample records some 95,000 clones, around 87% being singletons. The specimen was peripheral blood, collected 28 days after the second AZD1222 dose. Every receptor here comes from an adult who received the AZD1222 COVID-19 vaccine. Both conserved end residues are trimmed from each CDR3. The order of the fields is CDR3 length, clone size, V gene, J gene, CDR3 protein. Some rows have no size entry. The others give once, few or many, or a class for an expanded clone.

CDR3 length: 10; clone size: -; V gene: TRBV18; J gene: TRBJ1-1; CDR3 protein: ASSPEGAEAF
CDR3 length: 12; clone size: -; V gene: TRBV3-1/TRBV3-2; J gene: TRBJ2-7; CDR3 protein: ASSQTRYLYEQY
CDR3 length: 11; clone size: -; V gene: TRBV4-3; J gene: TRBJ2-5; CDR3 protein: ASSQDRAGTQY
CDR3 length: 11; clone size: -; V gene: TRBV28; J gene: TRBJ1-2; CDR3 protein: ASSLTSSYGYT
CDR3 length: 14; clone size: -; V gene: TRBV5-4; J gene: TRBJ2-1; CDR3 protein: ASSRGGGPAPNEQF
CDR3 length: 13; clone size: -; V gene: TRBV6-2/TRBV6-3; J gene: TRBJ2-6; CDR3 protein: ASSYRTGGANVLT
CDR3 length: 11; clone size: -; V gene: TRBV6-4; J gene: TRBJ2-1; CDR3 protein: ASSQGEDLEQF
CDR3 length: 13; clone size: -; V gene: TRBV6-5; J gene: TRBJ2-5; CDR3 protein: ASRSGRQGAQTQY
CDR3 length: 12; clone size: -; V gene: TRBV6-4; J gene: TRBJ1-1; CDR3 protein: ASSDSPGITEAF
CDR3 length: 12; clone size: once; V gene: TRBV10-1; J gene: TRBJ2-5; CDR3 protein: ASSETVPRETQY
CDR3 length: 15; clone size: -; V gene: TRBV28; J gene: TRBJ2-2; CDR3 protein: ASSPSRGSANTGELF
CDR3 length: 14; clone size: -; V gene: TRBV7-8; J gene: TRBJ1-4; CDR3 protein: ASSDGGTPLGEKLF
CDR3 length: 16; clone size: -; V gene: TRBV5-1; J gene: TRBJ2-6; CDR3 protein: ASSEPGQGLSGANVLT
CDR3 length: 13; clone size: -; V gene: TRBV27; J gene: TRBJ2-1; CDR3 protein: ASSLSGSKVGEQF
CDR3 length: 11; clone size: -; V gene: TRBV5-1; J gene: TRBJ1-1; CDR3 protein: ASREAPATEAF
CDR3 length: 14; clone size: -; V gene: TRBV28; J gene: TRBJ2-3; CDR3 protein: ASPPLLAASTDTQY
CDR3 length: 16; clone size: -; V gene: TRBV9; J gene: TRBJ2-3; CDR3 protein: ASSAKIRRTSDTDTQY
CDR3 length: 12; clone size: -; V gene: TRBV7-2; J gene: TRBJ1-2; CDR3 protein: ASSERTGGYGYT
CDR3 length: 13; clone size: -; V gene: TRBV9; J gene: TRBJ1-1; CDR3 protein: ASSPGTAMNTEAF
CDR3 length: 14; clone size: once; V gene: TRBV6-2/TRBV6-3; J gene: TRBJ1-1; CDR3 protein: ASSYSRGRLFSEAF
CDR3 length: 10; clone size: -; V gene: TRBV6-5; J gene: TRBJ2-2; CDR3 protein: ASSYRTGELF
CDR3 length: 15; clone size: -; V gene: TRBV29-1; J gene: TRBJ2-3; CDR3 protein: SVEGLQLATSTDTQY
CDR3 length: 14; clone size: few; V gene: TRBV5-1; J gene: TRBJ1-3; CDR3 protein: ASSLEGTASGNTIY
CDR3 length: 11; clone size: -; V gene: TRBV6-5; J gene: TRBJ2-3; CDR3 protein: SAGEASTDTQY
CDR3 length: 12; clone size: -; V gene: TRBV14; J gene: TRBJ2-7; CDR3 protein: ASSQVSGAYEQY
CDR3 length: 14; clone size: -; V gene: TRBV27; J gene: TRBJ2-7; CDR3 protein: ASSLSGVGPGYEQY
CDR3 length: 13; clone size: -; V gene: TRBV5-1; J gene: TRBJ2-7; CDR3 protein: ASSLLPDSSYEQY
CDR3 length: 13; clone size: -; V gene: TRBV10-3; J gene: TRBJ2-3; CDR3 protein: AIRIGDSPTDTQY
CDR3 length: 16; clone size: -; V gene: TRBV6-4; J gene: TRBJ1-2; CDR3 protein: ASSEKWGGMNSNYGYT
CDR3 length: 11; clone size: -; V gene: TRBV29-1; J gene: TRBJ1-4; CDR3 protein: SGGAGGNEKLF
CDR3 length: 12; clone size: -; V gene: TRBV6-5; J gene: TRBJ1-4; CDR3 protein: ASSYGQEAEKLF
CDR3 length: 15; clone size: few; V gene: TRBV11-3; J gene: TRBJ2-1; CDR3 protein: ASSLGAFGTLVDEQF
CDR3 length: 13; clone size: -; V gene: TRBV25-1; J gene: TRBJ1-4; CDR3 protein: ASSEPGQGEEKLF
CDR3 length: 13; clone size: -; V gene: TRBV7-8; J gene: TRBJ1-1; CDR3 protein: ASSSKDRVRTEAF
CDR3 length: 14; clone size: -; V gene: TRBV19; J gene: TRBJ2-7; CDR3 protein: ASSRAKGGEAYEQY
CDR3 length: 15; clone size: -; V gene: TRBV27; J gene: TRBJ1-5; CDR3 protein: ASSLFGTGRLNQPQH
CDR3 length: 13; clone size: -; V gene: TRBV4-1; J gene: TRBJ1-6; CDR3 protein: ASSQASGRDSPLH
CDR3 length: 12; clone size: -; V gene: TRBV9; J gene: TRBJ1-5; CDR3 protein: ASSATISNQPQH
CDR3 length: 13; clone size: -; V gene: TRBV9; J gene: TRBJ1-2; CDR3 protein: ASSGSGFANYGYT
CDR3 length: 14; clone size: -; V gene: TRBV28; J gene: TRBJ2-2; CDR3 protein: ASSFRTSGMTGELF
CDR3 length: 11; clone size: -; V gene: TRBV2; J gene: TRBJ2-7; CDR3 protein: ASGVWRDYEQY
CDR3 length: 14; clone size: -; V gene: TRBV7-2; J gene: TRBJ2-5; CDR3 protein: ASSLAVYGAQETQY
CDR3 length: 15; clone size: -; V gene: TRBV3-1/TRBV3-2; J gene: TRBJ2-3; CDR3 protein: ASSQDRGALTTDTQY
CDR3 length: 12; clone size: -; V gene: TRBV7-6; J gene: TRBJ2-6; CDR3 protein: ASSRIEGANVLT
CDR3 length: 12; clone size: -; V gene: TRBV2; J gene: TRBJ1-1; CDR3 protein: ASSDRQGGTEAF
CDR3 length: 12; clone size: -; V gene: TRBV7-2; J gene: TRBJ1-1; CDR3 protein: ASSLIFKGTEAF
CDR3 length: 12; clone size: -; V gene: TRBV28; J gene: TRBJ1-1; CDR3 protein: ASSLLGPQGKAF
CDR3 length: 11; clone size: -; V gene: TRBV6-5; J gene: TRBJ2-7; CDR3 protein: ASTGTGIYEQY
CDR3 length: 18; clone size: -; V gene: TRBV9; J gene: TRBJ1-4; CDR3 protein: ASSPQYEASTHFWNEKLF
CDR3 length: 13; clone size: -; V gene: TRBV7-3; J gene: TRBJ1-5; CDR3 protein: ASSPRGEGGQPQH
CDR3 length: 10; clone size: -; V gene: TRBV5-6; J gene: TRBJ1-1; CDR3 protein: ASRLGFTEAF
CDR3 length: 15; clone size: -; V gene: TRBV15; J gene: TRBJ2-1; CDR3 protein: ATSRGLAGVGTNEQF